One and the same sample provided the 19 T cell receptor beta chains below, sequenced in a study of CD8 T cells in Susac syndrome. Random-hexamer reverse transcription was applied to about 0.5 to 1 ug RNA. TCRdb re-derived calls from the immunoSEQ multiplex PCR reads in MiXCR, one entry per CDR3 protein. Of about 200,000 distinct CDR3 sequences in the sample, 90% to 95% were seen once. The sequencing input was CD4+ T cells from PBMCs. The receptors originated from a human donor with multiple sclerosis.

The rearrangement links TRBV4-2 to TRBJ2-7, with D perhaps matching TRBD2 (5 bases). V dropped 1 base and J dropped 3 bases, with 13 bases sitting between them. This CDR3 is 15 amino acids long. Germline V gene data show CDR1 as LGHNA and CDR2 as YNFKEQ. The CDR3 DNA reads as TGTGCCAGCAGCCAAGGACTATCAGTGGGCTACGAGCAGTACTTC. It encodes CASSQGLSVGYEQYF.

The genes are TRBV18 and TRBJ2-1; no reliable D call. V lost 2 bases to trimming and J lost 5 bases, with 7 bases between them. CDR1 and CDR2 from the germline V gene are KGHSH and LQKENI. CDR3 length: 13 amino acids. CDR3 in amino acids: CASSPSGNNEQFF. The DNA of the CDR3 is TGTGCCAGCTCACCAAGTGGGAACAATGAGCAGTTCTTC.

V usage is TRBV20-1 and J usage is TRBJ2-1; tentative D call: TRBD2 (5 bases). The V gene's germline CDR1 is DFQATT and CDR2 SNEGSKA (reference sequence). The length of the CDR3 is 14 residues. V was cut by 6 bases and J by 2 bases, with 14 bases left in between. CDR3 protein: CSAVAPGTYNEQFF. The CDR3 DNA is TGCAGTGCGGTAGCCCCCGGGACCTACAATGAGCAGTTCTTC.

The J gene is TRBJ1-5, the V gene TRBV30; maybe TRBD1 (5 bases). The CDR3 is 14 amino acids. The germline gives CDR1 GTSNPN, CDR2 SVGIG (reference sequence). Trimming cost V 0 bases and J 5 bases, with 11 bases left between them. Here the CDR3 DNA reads TGTGCCTGGAGTGTAGGGGACTTCGATCAGCCCCAGCATTTT. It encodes CAWSVGDFDQPQHF.

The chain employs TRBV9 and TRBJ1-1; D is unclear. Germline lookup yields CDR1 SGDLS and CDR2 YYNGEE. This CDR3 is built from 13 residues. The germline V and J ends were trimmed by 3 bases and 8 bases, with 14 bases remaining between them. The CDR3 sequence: CASSERALGEAFF. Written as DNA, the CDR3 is TGTGCCAGCAGCGAGCGGGCCCTTGGGGAAGCTTTCTTT.

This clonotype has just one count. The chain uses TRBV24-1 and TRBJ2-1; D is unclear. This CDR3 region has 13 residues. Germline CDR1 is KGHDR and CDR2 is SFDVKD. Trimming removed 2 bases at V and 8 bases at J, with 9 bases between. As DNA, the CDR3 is TGTGCCACCAGTGATTCCCTAGAGGATGAGCAGTTCTTC. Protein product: CATSDSLEDEQFF.

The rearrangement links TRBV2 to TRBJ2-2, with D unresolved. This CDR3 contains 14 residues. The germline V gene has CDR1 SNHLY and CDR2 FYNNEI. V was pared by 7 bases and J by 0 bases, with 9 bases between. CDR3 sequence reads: CASKSLANTGELFF. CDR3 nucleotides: TGTGCCAGCAAAAGTCTAGCGAACACCGGGGAGCTGTTTTTT.

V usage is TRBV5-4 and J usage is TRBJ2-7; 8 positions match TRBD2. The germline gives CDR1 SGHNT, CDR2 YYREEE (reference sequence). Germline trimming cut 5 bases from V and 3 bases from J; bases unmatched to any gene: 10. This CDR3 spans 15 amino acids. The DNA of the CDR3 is TGTGCCAGCAGTCGAACACTAGCGGAGGTCTACGAGCAGTACTTC. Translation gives CASSRTLAEVYEQYF.

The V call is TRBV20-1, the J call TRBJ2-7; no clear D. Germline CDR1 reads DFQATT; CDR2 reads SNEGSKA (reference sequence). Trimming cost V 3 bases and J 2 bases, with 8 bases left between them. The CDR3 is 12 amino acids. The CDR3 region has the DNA TGCAGTGCTAGTCTGGGCCCCTACGAGCAGTACTTC. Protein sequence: CSASLGPYEQYF.

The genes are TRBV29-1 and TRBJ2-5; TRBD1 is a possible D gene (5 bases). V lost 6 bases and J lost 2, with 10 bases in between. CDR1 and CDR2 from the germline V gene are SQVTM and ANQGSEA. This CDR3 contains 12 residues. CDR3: CSVGLGQETQYF. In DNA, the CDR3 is TGCAGCGTGGGGCTGGGGCAAGAGACCCAGTACTTC.

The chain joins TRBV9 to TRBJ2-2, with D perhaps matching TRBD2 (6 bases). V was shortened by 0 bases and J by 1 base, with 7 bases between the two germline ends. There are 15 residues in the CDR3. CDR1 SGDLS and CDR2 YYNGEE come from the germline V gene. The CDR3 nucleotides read TGTGCCAGCAGCGTAGCGGGGGTGAACACCGGGGAGCTGTTTTTT. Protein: CASSVAGVNTGELFF.

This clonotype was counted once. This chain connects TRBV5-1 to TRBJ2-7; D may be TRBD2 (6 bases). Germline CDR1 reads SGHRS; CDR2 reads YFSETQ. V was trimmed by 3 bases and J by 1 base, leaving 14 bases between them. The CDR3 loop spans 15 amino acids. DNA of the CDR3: TGCGCCAGCAGCTCGACTCCCCTAGCGTCCTACGAGCAGTACTTC. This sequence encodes CASSSTPLASYEQYF. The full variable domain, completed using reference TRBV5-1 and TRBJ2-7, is KAGVTQTPRYLIKTRGQQVTLSCSPISGHRSVSWYQQTPGQGLQFLFEYFSETQRNKGNFPGRFSGRQFSNSRSEMNVSTLELGDSALYLCASSSTPLASYEQYFGPGTRLTVT.

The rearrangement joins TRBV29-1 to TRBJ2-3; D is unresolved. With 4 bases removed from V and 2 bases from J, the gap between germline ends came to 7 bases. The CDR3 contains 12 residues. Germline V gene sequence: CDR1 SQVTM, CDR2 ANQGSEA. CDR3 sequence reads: CSVGEDTDTQYF. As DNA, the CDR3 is TGCAGCGTTGGGGAAGACACAGATACGCAGTATTTT.

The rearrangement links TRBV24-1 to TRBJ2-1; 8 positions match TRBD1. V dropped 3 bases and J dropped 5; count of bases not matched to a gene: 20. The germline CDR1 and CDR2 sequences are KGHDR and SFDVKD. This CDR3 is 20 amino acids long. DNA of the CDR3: TGTGCCACCAGTGATCCGCTTGGGTTCGACAGGGGTAAGGGAGACAATGAGCAGTTCTTC. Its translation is CATSDPLGFDRGKGDNEQFF.

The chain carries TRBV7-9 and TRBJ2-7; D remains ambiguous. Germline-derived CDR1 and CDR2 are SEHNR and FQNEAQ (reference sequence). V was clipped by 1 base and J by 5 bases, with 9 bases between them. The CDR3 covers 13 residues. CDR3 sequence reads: CASSLGPGDEQYF. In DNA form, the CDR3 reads TGTGCCAGCAGCTTAGGCCCAGGCGACGAGCAGTACTTC. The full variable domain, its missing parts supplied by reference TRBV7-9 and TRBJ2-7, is DTGVSQNPRHKITKRGQNVTFRCDPISEHNRLYWYRQTLGQGPEFLTYFQNEAQLEKSRLLSDRFSAERPKGSFSTLEIQRTEQGDSAMYLCASSLGPGDEQYFGPGTRLTVT.

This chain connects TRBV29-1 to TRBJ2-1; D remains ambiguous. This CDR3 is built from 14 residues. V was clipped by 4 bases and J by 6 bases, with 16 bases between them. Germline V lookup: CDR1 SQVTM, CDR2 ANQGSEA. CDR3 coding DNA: TGCAGCGTTGGTCAGGCGACATCGATCAATGAGCAGTTCTTC. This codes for CSVGQATSINEQFF.

The CDR3 coding sequence is TGCAGTGCCTACCTTTTGAAGAGCTCCTACAATGAGCAGTTCTTC. This codes for CSAYLLKSSYNEQFF. The chain carries TRBV20-1 and TRBJ2-1; D unresolved. CDR1 and CDR2 (germline): DFQATT, SNEGSKA (reference sequence). With 6 bases removed from V and 0 bases from J, the gap between germline ends came to 15 bases. This CDR3 contains 15 residues.

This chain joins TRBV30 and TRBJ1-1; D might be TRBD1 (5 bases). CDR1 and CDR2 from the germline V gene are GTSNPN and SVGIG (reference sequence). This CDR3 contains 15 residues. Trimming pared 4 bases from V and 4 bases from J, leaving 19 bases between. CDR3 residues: CAWTKARERGTEAFF. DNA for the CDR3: TGTGCCTGGACTAAGGCCAGGGAAAGGGGCACTGAAGCTTTCTTT.

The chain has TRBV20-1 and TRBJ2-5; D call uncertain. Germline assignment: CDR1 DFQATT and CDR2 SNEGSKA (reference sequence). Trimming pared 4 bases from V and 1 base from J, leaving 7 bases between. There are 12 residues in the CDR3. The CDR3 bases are TGCAGTGCTAAGACTCCCCAAGAGACCCAGTACTTC. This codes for CSAKTPQETQYF.